The source of this TCR beta chain is a study of T cell responses to AZD1222 COVID-19 vaccine. Germline V gives CDR1 SGHRS, CDR2 YFSETQ. This CDR3 has 14 amino acids. V lost 0 bases and J lost 5, with 9 bases in between. TCRdb keeps only in-frame clones here, not all; method: immunoSEQ multiplex PCR. The sample has around 150,000 clones, under 95% seen once; the top ten hold less than 2.5%. The V call is TRBV5-1, the J call TRBJ1-5; TRBD1 is a possible D gene (6 bases). This clonotype was obtained from an adult who received the AZD1222 COVID-19 vaccine. The sample in question was peripheral blood, obtained 28 days after the second AZD1222 dose. CDR3 protein: CASSLEGGYQPQHF. The CDR3 coding sequence is TGCGCCAGCAGCTTGGAAGGGGGTTATCAGCCCCAGCATTTT.